The clone carrying this TCR beta chain was counted a few times. What it recognizes is unknown. MiXCR was run by TCRdb on the 5' RACE reads, yielding one entry per CDR3 protein. Of about 4,900 distinct CDR3 sequences in the sample, 22% are singletons; the top ten hold about 9.8%. Described time point: sample taken at primary tumor resection. The approximately 72 donors had untreated early-stage non-small cell lung cancer. Unsorted whole RNA of tumor, nontumor lung or frozen PBMC was sequenced. This record belongs to a study of spatial heterogeneity in lung cancer. Study information: Compared with alpha-chain sequences, beta-chain sequences were consistently detected in greater numbers. Whole-study findings and limits: The study found that expanded intratumoral alpha and beta TCR counts tracked tumor mutation counts. Tallies of expanded TCRs, which were sorted into ubiquitous and regional groups, correlated with counts of ubiquitous and regional nonsynonymous mutations, respectively.

CDR3 length: 14 amino acids. V shed 5 bases and J shed 7 bases, with 15 bases lying between them. Looked up from germline, CDR1 is MNHEY and CDR2 is SVGAGI. The clonotype comes from a male donor with early-stage non-small cell lung cancer. V gene TRBV6-5 combines with J gene TRBJ1-5; D gene uncertain. The source was lung tumor tissue, collected at surgery. The CDR3 sequence is CASSRETPGQPQHF. The CDR3 DNA reads as TGTGCCAGCAGTCGAGAGACCCCTGGCCAGCCCCAGCATTTT.